These 16 T cell receptor beta chains originate from one sample sequenced in a study of T cell responses to AZD1222 COVID-19 vaccine. Here immunoSEQ multiplex PCR was the method, and the copy in TCRdb shows in-frame clones only, minus some. This repertoire shows roughly 130,000 clones, about 90% found once; its top ten account for 1.3% to 1.5%. The sequences come from peripheral blood, collected on day 0 of AZD1222 vaccination. The receptors derive from an adult in good health.

This clone was detected a few times. V gene TRBV10-3 combines with J gene TRBJ2-7; D is unresolved. The CDR3 has 13 residues. V lost 4 bases and J lost 3, with 10 bases in between. CDR1 and CDR2 (germline): ENHRY, SYGVKD. As DNA, the CDR3 is TGTGCCATCAGTGGTTTGGCGGACTACGAGCAGTACTTC. Its protein is CAISGLADYEQYF.

This clone has just one count. The rearrangement uses TRBV11-2 and TRBJ1-1; possibly TRBD1 for D (6 bases). This CDR3 contains 15 residues. The V gene lost 5 bases and the J gene lost 4 bases, with 17 bases spanning the gap. The germline V gene encodes CDR1 SGHAT and CDR2 FQNNGV. CDR3 sequence (DNA): TGTGCCAGCAGCCCCTTAACAGGGCGCGGCACTGAAGCTTTCTTT. Protein: CASSPLTGRGTEAFF. Together with reference TRBV11-2 and TRBJ1-1, the CDR3 gives the full variable domain: EAGVAQSPRYKIIEKRQSVAFWCNPISGHATLYWYQQILGQGPKLLIQFQNNGVVDDSQLPKDRFSAERLKGVDSTLKIQPAKLEDSAVYLCASSPLTGRGTEAFFGQGTRLTVV.

The gene calls are TRBV6-5 and TRBJ1-1, with D hard to call. The CDR3 is made up of 11 amino acids. In germline, CDR1 is MNHEY, CDR2 SVGAGI. The germline V and J ends were trimmed by 8 bases and 1 base, with 5 bases remaining between them. The chain's CDR3 is CASVQNTEAFF. The DNA for the CDR3 is TGTGCCAGCGTCCAGAACACTGAAGCTTTCTTT.

V usage is TRBV7-2 and J usage is TRBJ2-7; perhaps TRBD1 as D (5 bases). The CDR3 covers 12 residues. V dropped 1 base and J dropped 8 bases, with 9 bases sitting between them. CDR1 and CDR2 from the germline V gene are SGHTA and FQGNSA. The CDR3 sequence: CASSLGQGKQYF. The DNA of the CDR3 is TGTGCCAGCAGCTTAGGGCAGGGAAAGCAGTACTTC.

The J gene is TRBJ1-5, the V gene TRBV6-4; no reliable D call. Germline assignment: CDR1 MRHNA and CDR2 SNTAGT. The V end was cut by 3 bases, the J end by 5 bases, with 11 bases between. This CDR3 contains 14 residues. CDR3 sequence (DNA): TGTGCCAGCAGTGAACACCCGTTCGATCAGCCCCAGCATTTT. Amino acids: CASSEHPFDQPQHF.

The CDR3 loop reads CASSLPGQGGVNTEAFF. CDR3 nucleotides: TGTGCCAGCAGTTTACCCGGACAGGGTGGCGTGAACACTGAAGCTTTCTTT. This chain joins TRBV28 and TRBJ1-1; 8 nucleotides align to TRBD1. Germline values: CDR1 MDHEN, CDR2 SYDVKM. The J segment lost 0 bases and the V segment lost 2 bases, leaving 8 bases of the junction unmatched. The CDR3 has 17 residues.

This clone occurred a few times. This chain links TRBV5-5 with TRBJ2-7; TRBD1 matches at 9 bases. CDR3 size: 14 residues. The trim removed 2 bases at V and 3 bases at J, leaving 3 bases unmatched. Looked up from germline, CDR1 is SGHKS and CDR2 is YYEKEE (reference sequence). CDR3 protein: CASSFWDRDYEQYF. Here the CDR3 DNA reads TGTGCCAGCAGCTTCTGGGACAGGGACTACGAGCAGTACTTC.

The rearrangement joins TRBV28 to TRBJ1-3, with D tentatively TRBD1 (6 bases). Germline V gives CDR1 MDHEN, CDR2 SYDVKM. Trimming stripped 5 bases from V and 5 bases from J, with 10 bases between. The CDR3 spans 13 residues. The CDR3 DNA is TGTGCCAGCAGTGGGGGGCAGCGAAACACCATATATTTT. This sequence encodes CASSGGQRNTIYF.

The chain carries TRBV30 and TRBJ1-2; tentatively, D is TRBD1 (5 bases). V lost 5 bases, J lost 0 bases, and 10 bases lay in between. The length of the CDR3 is 13 residues. Germline V gene data show CDR1 as GTSNPN and CDR2 as SVGIG (reference sequence). The CDR3 DNA follows: TGTGCCTGGGGTGGGGGAGCTAACTATGGCTACACCTTC. It yields the protein CAWGGGANYGYTF.

This clone was detected only a few times. This chain connects TRBV7-9 to TRBJ1-2; TRBD1 matches 9 bases. This CDR3 contains 15 residues. The germline V gene has CDR1 SEHNR and CDR2 FQNEAQ (reference sequence). Trimming took 7 bases from V and 1 from J; bases not matched to a gene: 7. CDR3 sequence: CASIPGTGSNYGYTF. Written as DNA, the CDR3 is TGTGCCAGCATCCCCGGGACAGGGAGTAACTATGGCTACACCTTC.

The chain is built from TRBV7-2 and TRBJ1-2; D call uncertain. Trimming took 2 bases from V and 2 from J, leaving 9 bases between them. Germline V gene data show CDR1 as SGHTA and CDR2 as FQGNSA. This CDR3 region has 14 residues. CDR3 region: CASSLSSGNYGYTF. DNA for the CDR3: TGTGCCAGCAGCTTATCGTCCGGGAACTATGGCTACACCTTC.

The V call is TRBV27, the J call TRBJ2-7; the D gene could be TRBD1 or TRBD2 (6 bases each). There are 16 residues in the CDR3. CDR1 and CDR2 (germline): MNHEY, SMNVEV (reference sequence). V lost 2 bases and J lost 2, with 16 bases in between. CDR3 residues: CASSLRGAEIPYEQYF. The CDR3 DNA is TGTGCCAGCAGTTTAAGGGGGGCGGAAATCCCCTACGAGCAGTACTTC.

The chain recombines TRBV6-5 with TRBJ1-1; TRBD1 matches at 11 bases. The trim removed 2 bases at V and 4 bases at J, leaving 3 bases unmatched. This CDR3 comprises 15 residues. Germline V gives CDR1 MNHEY, CDR2 SVGAGI. CDR3 nucleotides: TGTGCCAGCAGTTACATCGGGACAGGGGGCACTGAAGCTTTCTTT. Amino acids: CASSYIGTGGTEAFF.

V is TRBV3-1 (or the pseudogene TRBV3-2) and J is TRBJ2-4; the match to TRBD2 covers 7 bases. The length of the CDR3 is 17 residues. CDR1 is LGHDT, CDR2 YNNKEL, per germline (reference sequence). V dropped 1 base and J dropped 0; count of bases not matched to a gene: 6. CDR3 residues: CASSQGLAPLAKNIQYF. In DNA, the CDR3 is TGTGCCAGCAGCCAAGGACTAGCCCCCTTAGCCAAAAACATTCAGTACTTC.

This rearrangement joins TRBV19 to TRBJ1-6, with 8 nucleotides matching TRBD1. Germline V gene sequence: CDR1 LNHDA, CDR2 SQIVND (reference sequence). V was pared by 7 bases and J by 16 bases, with 6 bases of the junction left unmatched. The CDR3 is 11 residues long. The CDR3 coding sequence is TGTGCCAGTACAACTGGACAGGGACTCCACTTT. Translating it yields CASTTGQGLHF.

V is TRBV21-1 and J is TRBJ1-2; the table's D call TRBD1 went unverified against the DNA. TRBV21-1 is a pseudogene segment. This CDR3 has 19 residues. The CDR3 DNA sequence: TGTGCCAGCAGCAACCGACAGGGAGTTAGTCCGAAGGCTAACTATGGCTACACCTTC. Its protein product is CASSNRQGVSPKANYGYTF.